This TCR beta chain appears in the sequencing data of a study of regulatory T cells in long-lasting Graves disease. Study results and caveats: The analysis examined peripheral blood only and excluded thyroid tissue.

Researchers made TCR beta libraries by using iRepertoire HTBI primers and running Arm-PCR on CDR3 regions. TCRdb re-derived calls from the multiplex PCR reads in MiXCR, one entry per CDR3 protein. This sample carries roughly 510,000 distinct CDR3 sequences, 15% to 20% of them seen once, and the ten largest clones take approximately 12%. This CDR3 is 14 amino acids long. Germline V lookup: CDR1 SGHTA, CDR2 FQGNSA. V lost 4 bases and J lost 6; bases outside the gene matches: 2. Time point specified: newly diagnosed GD, antithyroid drugs for less than 3 months. PBMC-extracted RNA yielded the TCR library. Comments on this clonotype: As yet, its antigen is unknown.

This same sample was also taken into another study, of T cells in Graves' hyperthyroidism and ophthalmopathy.

The specimen comprised peripheral blood mononuclear cells (PBMCs), sampled at new diagnosis, from a patient treated with antithyroid drugs. The rearrangement uses TRBV7-2 and TRBJ2-4, with 11 nucleotides matching TRBD2. This sequence was found in a man between 18 and 35 years old with Graves disease. The CDR3 coding sequence is TGTGCCAGCAGCTCTCTAGCGGGAGGAAACATTCAGTACTTC. Translation: CASSSLAGGNIQYF.